Listed below are T cell receptor beta chains from one sample, sequenced in a study of cytomegalovirus exposure and HLA in healthy donors. TCRdb keeps only in-frame clones here, not all; method: immunoSEQ multiplex PCR. The profile covers fewer than 200,000 clones, with 60% to 80% appearing a single time and about 4.9% taken by the ten largest. Sequenced material: PBMCs. The receptors come from a male donor in good health and CMV-seronegative. CDR3s include the opening cysteine and the closing phenylalanine or tryptophan. The D gene is left open where the match is weak. Some rows mark clone size as missing; the rest say once, few, many or name a class of expanded clone.

>.|.|TRBV5-1|TRBJ1-1
CASSLEGPIYTEAFF
TGCGCCAGCAGCTTGGAGGGGCCCATTTACACTGAAGCTTTCTTT
>.|few|TRBV25-1|TRBJ1-6
CASMEGQGSPLHF
TGTGCCAGCATGGAGGGGCAGGGTTCACCCCTCCACTTT
>TRBD2|.|TRBV6-4|TRBJ2-1
CASSDVAGGRNEQFF
TGTGCCAGCAGTGATGTAGCGGGGGGGCGGAATGAGCAGTTCTTC
>TRBD2|.|TRBV29-1|TRBJ2-5
CSGRGLAFPGGQETQYF
TGCAGCGGGAGGGGACTAGCGTTTCCCGGGGGGCAAGAGACCCAGTACTTC
>.|.|TRBV28|TRBJ2-7
CASRFTGNVHEQYF
TGTGCCAGCAGGTTCACAGGGAACGTGCACGAGCAGTACTTC
>.|.|TRBV18|TRBJ2-1
CASSPLRPGDEQFF
TGTGCCAGCTCACCATTAAGGCCGGGGGATGAGCAGTTCTTC
>TRBD2|.|TRBV2|TRBJ2-7
CASKVTAGGTYEQYF
TGTGCCAGCAAAGTTACAGCGGGAGGCACCTACGAGCAGTACTTC
>.|once|TRBV27|TRBJ1-5
CASSIAGHQPQHF
TGTGCCAGCAGTATAGCGGGACACCAGCCCCAGCATTTT
>TRBD1|.|TRBV4-2|TRBJ2-2
CASSQGTGDTGELFF
TGTGCCAGCAGCCAAGGGACAGGAGACACCGGGGAGCTGTTTTTT
>.|.|TRBV18|TRBJ2-1
CASSRRGEGSYNEQFF
TGTGCCAGCTCAAGGCGGGGTGAGGGGTCCTACAATGAGCAGTTCTTC
>TRBD2|.|TRBV7-9|TRBJ2-7
CASSLGLAEYEQYF
TGTGCCAGCAGCTTAGGACTAGCGGAGTACGAGCAGTACTTC
>.|few|TRBV6-4|TRBJ2-1
CASSDSGGTGNEQFF
TGTGCCAGCAGTGACTCGGGAGGAACTGGGAATGAGCAGTTCTTC
>TRBD1|.|TRBV7-9|TRBJ1-1
CASSFKRDRENTEAFF
TGTGCCAGCAGCTTCAAGCGGGACAGGGAGAACACTGAAGCTTTCTTT
>.|.|TRBV6-5|TRBJ2-1
CASSYSGAREQFF
TGTGCCAGCAGTTACTCAGGGGCTAGGGAGCAGTTCTTC
>.|.|TRBV28|TRBJ2-7
CASSLRPSSYEQYF
TGTGCCAGCAGTTTAAGACCCTCTAGCTACGAGCAGTACTTC
>TRBD1|.|TRBV7-9|TRBJ1-2
CSSKPTGEGYTF
TGTTCCAGCAAACCCACAGGGGAAGGCTACACCTTC
>.|.|TRBV4-2|TRBJ2-4
CASSQEPTLKNIQYF
TGTGCCAGCAGCCAAGAGCCTACTCTGAAAAACATTCAGTACTTC
>.|.|TRBV10-3|TRBJ2-7
CAISELGREQYF
TGTGCCATCAGTGAGTTGGGGCGCGAGCAGTACTTC
>.|.|TRBV14|TRBJ2-5
CASSQSPGRETQYF
TGTGCCAGCAGCCAATCCCCGGGAAGGGAGACCCAGTACTTC
>TRBD1|.|TRBV28|TRBJ1-2
CASSLSLTGGTYGYTF
TGTGCCAGCAGTTTATCCTTAACAGGGGGCACCTATGGCTACACCTTC
>TRBD1|few|TRBV27|TRBJ2-7
CASSYGPGQLYEQYF
TGTGCCAGCAGTTACGGACCGGGACAGCTTTACGAGCAGTACTTC
>.|.|TRBV9|TRBJ1-2
CASSVPGVGGYTF
TGTGCCAGCAGCGTCCCAGGGGTGGGGGGCTACACCTTC
>.|.|TRBV5-4|TRBJ1-4
CASSLGGEKLFF
TGTGCCAGCAGCTTGGGCGGAGAAAAACTGTTTTTT
>.|.|TRBV5-1|TRBJ2-2
CASSLLAEELFF
TGCGCCAGCAGCTTGCTAGCAGAGGAGCTGTTTTTT
>TRBD1|.|TRBV5-3|TRBJ1-2
CARTGDRRGYGYTF
TGTGCCAGAACAGGGGACAGGAGGGGTTATGGCTACACCTTC
>TRBD2|once|TRBV6-5|TRBJ2-1
CASSYSGGRARNEQFF
TGTGCCAGCAGTTACTCCGGCGGGAGGGCCCGGAATGAGCAGTTCTTC
>TRBD2|.|TRBV6-1|TRBJ2-7
CASWAGVTEQYF
TGTGCCAGCTGGGCGGGAGTCACGGAGCAGTACTTC
>.|.|TRBV6-6|TRBJ2-7
CASSPLTQSYEQYF
TGTGCCAGCAGTCCATTGACACAATCCTACGAGCAGTACTTC
>TRBD2|.|TRBV6-1|TRBJ2-7
CASSEWRGTSGRTDEQYF
TGTGCCAGCAGTGAATGGCGTGGGACTAGCGGGAGGACCGACGAGCAGTACTTC
>.|.|TRBV19|TRBJ2-2
CASSRKLTGELFF
TGTGCCAGCTCCAGGAAACTCACCGGGGAGCTGTTTTTT
>.|.|TRBV18|TRBJ2-1
CASSPEGLNNEQFF
TGTGCCAGCTCCCCCGAAGGACTTAACAATGAGCAGTTCTTC
>.|.|TRBV7-9|TRBJ1-5
CASSLLANQPQHF
TGTGCCAGCAGCTTACTGGCCAATCAGCCCCAGCATTTT
>TRBD1|.|TRBV5-1|TRBJ2-6
CASSPAVGQGSGANVLTF
TGCGCCAGCAGCCCGGCCGTCGGACAGGGGTCTGGGGCCAACGTCCTGACTTTC
>.|few|TRBV19|TRBJ2-1
CASSRQWGSYNEQFF
TGTGCCAGTAGTCGACAGTGGGGCTCCTACAATGAGCAGTTCTTC
>TRBD1|.|TRBV29-1|TRBJ2-7
CSVGGTGPYEQYF
TGCAGCGTTGGGGGGACAGGGCCCTACGAGCAGTACTTC
>TRBD1|.|TRBV19|TRBJ2-2
CASSSDRGTGELFF
TGTGCCAGTAGTAGCGACAGGGGAACCGGGGAGCTGTTTTTT
>.|.|TRBV11-2|TRBJ1-2
CASSFGGLNYGYTF
TGTGCCAGCAGCTTTGGAGGGCTCAACTATGGCTACACCTTC
>TRBD1|.|TRBV23-1|TRBJ1-4
CASSQSDRDWREKLFF
TGCGCCAGCAGTCAATCCGACAGGGATTGGCGCGAAAAACTGTTTTTT
>TRBD1|.|TRBV15|TRBJ2-1
CATSRVGGGEQFF
TGTGCCACCAGCAGAGTAGGGGGCGGTGAGCAGTTCTTC
>TRBD2|.|TRBV9|TRBJ2-2
CASSAAGGLFF
TGTGCCAGCAGCGCTGCGGGGGGGCTGTTTTTT
>.|few|TRBV28|TRBJ1-3
CASSSPRGDSGNTIYF
TGTGCCAGCAGTTCCCCCAGGGGAGACTCTGGAAACACCATATATTTT
>TRBD1|.|TRBV18|TRBJ1-2
CASSPDRDGYTF
TGTGCCAGCTCTCCGGACAGGGACGGCTACACCTTC
>.|.|TRBV9|TRBJ1-5
CASGGNQPQHF
TGTGCCAGCGGGGGGAATCAGCCCCAGCATTTT
>.|.|TRBV5-1|TRBJ1-5
CASSHLTHSNQPQHF
TGCGCCAGCAGCCACCTGACTCATAGCAATCAGCCCCAGCATTTT
>.|.|TRBV6-1|TRBJ2-7
CATLKNPNEQYF
TGTGCCACCCTTAAAAACCCTAACGAGCAGTACTTC
>TRBD1|.|TRBV19|TRBJ1-5
CASSIGDRAREPQHF
TGTGCCAGTAGTATAGGGGACAGGGCGAGGGAGCCCCAGCATTTT
>TRBD1|.|TRBV7-6|TRBJ2-6
CASSAVTGGRLSGANVLTF
TGTGCCAGCAGCGCCGTGACAGGGGGGCGTCTTTCTGGGGCCAACGTCCTGACTTTC